This T cell receptor beta chain was sequenced in a study of blood T cell repertoires in COVID-19. The protocol was immunoSEQ multiplex PCR, while the TCRdb copy is restricted to in-frame clones and leaves out a portion. The data contain fewer than 250,000 clones, around 85% of them singletons. The CDR3 sequence is 15 residues long. V shed 5 bases, J shed 5 bases, and the junction held 11 bases outside the gene matches. CDR1 SGHNT and CDR2 YYREEE come from the germline V gene (reference sequence). This chain uses TRBV5-4 with TRBJ2-5, with TRBD1 matching 8 bases. Material: peripheral blood. This receptor was obtained from a man aged 25 to 45 with acute or convalescent COVID-19. DNA of the CDR3: TGTGCCAGCAGGTTACAGGGGGTGTCGGTGGAGACCCAGTACTTC. Protein: CASRLQGVSVETQYF.